This T cell receptor beta chain was sequenced during a study of T cell responses to AZD1222 COVID-19 vaccine. Findings and caveats of the study: There were mostly white British donors and more females than males, and clonal diversity was possibly underestimated. Unmutated variant regions are reportedly the target of nearly half of TCRs that are spike-specific.

Profiled with immunoSEQ multiplex PCR; TCRdb holds only in-frame clones, not every one. The table records about 94,000 clones, roughly 85% of them present only once. This CDR3 is 15 amino acids long. Germline-derived CDR1 and CDR2 are MNHEY and SMNVEV (reference sequence). Trimming cost V 4 bases and J 0 bases, with 11 bases left between them. Some second doses came at about 4 weeks and others at about 12 weeks; these were pooled. Remarks on this clone: What it recognizes is unknown.

Sequenced material: peripheral blood, taken 28 days after the second AZD1222 dose. The V call is TRBV27, the J call TRBJ2-3; D remains ambiguous. The TCR comes from an adult who received the AZD1222 COVID-19 vaccine. The CDR3 reads CASSSVSLSTDTQYF. The CDR3 nucleotides read TGTGCCAGCAGTTCGGTCTCTCTTAGCACAGATACGCAGTATTTT.